This TCR beta chain appears in the sequencing data of a study of blood T cell repertoires in COVID-19. Study context: The United States, Italy and Spain provided the acute and convalescent COVID-19 samples. Nucleic acid was either cDNA or gDNA, and it came from T cells, B-cell-depleted T cells, or PBMCs.

Some clones are missing from TCRdb's copy, which holds only in-frame ones; the method was immunoSEQ multiplex PCR. The sample lists about 240,000 clones, about 84% occurring once. The CDR3 sequence is 13 residues long. The germline V gene has CDR1 WNHNN and CDR2 SYGVQD (reference sequence). Trimming shortened V by 5 bases and J by 1 base, and 8 bases separated the two germline ends. The TCR sequence derives from a man older than 75 with acute or convalescent COVID-19. The source material was peripheral blood. The chain combines TRBV10-1 with TRBJ2-5; D is perhaps TRBD1 (6 bases). The CDR3 sequence: CASSQGIQETQYF. The CDR3 DNA reads as TGCGCCAGCAGTCAGGGGATCCAAGAGACCCAGTACTTC.